The clone carrying this T cell receptor beta chain was counted at least ten times. The antigen is undetermined. A 10-nucleotide random UMI tagged transcripts in template-switch 5'RACE cDNA synthesis. TCRdb used MiXCR to reprocess the 5' RACE reads, holding one entry per CDR3 protein. The table records 65,000 to 85,000 distinct CDR3 sequences, 3% to 4% of them present only once. The CDR3 has 14 residues. V gave up 1 base and J gave up 4 bases, with 11 bases separating them. In germline, CDR1 is DFQATT, CDR2 SNEGSKA (reference sequence). Stored at -80 C, 2 million PBMCs were the source of the unsorted libraries. This entry belongs to a study of neurological immune-mediated disorders. General study points: HTLV-1-associated myelopathy had the most TCR clonal expansion, whereas multiple sclerosis had the least (lower than in healthy controls).

The clonotype was recovered from a woman aged 50 to 60 with multiple sclerosis. The sample comprised PBMCs. The chain is built from TRBV20-1 and TRBJ2-1; D may correspond to TRBD1 or TRBD2 (5 bases each). As DNA, the CDR3 is TGCAGTGCTAGAGGGGGACGGATTTACAATGAGCAGTTCTTC. It specifies CSARGGRIYNEQFF.